This TCR beta chain was recorded in a study of blood T cell repertoires in COVID-19 (dated by TCRdb to 2020 to 2022). Regarding the complete study: Samples from collaborators originated in the United States, Italy and Spain and spanned both the acute and convalescent phases of COVID-19. A freely available public database, intended as a resource for researchers studying the immune response to SARS-CoV-2, is where the repertoires were released. Deeply sampled blood TCRbeta repertoires from subjects exposed to, actively infected with, or recovered from COVID-19 were included in the dataset. Nearly every sample came with metadata listing a de-identified subject ID, COVID-19 status, age in years and sex. Where available, HLA class I and class II types were taken from metadata supplied by the sample provider and were not determined by assay-based typing. The prospective study material was composed of cDNA or gDNA derived from T cells, B-cell-depleted T cells, or PBMCs. The samples were drawn from two sources: the first 160 participants of the ongoing ImmuneRACE study, and fewer than 1,500 subjects contributed by 6 global collaborators. Here is what the overall study found, with its caveats: How much clinical and demographic metadata was included differed by source and by participant, and the metadata was provided uncurated.

Whole blood was collected in K2EDTA tubes by collaborating institutions according to the institutions' own protocols. Collaborator samples were shipped for TCRbeta analysis as frozen whole blood, isolated PBMCs, or DNA extracted from either sample type. TCRbeta CDR3 regions were amplified from genomic DNA by means of the immunoSEQ Assay, a bias-controlled multiplex PCR. Under the source paper's analysis protocol: The number of nucleated cells in each sample was estimated from the amplification of reference gene primers within the assay. To quantify the absolute abundance of each unique TCRbeta CDR3 rearrangement, sequence reads were collapsed and filtered. For each sample, productive Simpson clonality was calculated as the square root of Simpson's diversity index over productive rearrangements. Sourced from immuneACCESS, this table was stored by TCRdb with only in-frame sequences that have V and J called. A share of the clones is absent; for the studies checked, an unresolved V gene accounts for under half, and the remainder has no known explanation. V and J calls and clone size come straight from that table; D and trimming were deduced from the DNA. The sample profile shows approximately 300,000 clones; around 89% of them were found once. The ten largest clones add up to approximately 4% of the sample.

The CDR3 goes from the cysteine to the phenylalanine over 15 residues. The only DNA kept is the CDR3, 45 bases in frame from the first base. According to the germline V gene, CDR1 reads LGHNT and CDR2 reads FRNRAP. Trimming removed 1 base from V and 2 bases from J; the gene matches leave 3 bases unexplained. Comment on this clone: What antigen it recognizes has not been identified. No base qualities exist here, and no much larger clone lies one base off it.

Material: peripheral blood. Recombination linked TRBV12-5 to TRBJ2-5; 8 bases in the middle match TRBD2. This receptor was identified in a woman between 50 and 59 years old with active or convalescent COVID-19. The CDR3 reads as follows: CASGLAGGGQETQYF. DNA sequence: TGTGCTAGTGGTTTGGCGGGGGGGGGACAAGAGACCCAGTACTTC.